This T cell receptor beta chain is from a study of blood T cell repertoires in COVID-19. Only in-frame clones appear in the TCRdb table, and some are missing; sequencing was by immunoSEQ multiplex PCR. Found here are approximately 75,000 clones, approximately 86% of them singletons; the top ten hold approximately 6.3%. The V end was cut by 0 bases, the J end by 4 bases, with 9 bases between. The CDR3 totals 14 residues. CDR1 MGHRA and CDR2 YSYEKL come from the germline V gene. The chain couples TRBV4-1 to TRBJ1-2; unclear D gene. Sequenced input: peripheral blood. The sequence derives from a man older than 75 with COVID-19, enrolled during active disease. The chain's CDR3 is CASSQDVAGYGYTF. The CDR3 DNA reads as TGCGCCAGCAGCCAAGATGTGGCGGGCTATGGCTACACCTTC.